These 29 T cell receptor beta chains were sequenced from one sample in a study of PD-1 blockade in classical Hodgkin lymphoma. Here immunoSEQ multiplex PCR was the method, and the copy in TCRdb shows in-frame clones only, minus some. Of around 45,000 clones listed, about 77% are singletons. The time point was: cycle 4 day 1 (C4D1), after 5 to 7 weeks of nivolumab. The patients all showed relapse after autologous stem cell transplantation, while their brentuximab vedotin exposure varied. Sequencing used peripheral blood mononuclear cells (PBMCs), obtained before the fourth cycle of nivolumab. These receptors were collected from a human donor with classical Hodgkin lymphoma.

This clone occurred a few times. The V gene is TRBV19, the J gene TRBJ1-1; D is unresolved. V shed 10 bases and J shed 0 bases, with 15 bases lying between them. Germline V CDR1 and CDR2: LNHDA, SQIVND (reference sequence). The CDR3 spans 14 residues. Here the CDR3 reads CATFGRIMNTEAFF. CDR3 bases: TGTGCCACCTTTGGACGGATCATGAACACTGAAGCTTTCTTT. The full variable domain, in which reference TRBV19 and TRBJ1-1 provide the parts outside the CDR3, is DGGITQSPKYLFRKEGQNVTLSCEQNLNHDAMYWYRQDPGQGLRLIYYSQIVNDFQKGDIAEGYSVSREKKESFPLTVTSAQKNPTAFYLCATFGRIMNTEAFFGQGTRLTVV.

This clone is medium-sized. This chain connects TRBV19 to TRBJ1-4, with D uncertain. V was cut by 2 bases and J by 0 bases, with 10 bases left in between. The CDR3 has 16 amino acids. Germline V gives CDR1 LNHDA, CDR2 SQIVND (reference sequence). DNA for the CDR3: TGTGCCAGTAGTATACCCCCCACGGCAACTAATGAAAAACTGTTTTTT. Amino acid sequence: CASSIPPTATNEKLFF.

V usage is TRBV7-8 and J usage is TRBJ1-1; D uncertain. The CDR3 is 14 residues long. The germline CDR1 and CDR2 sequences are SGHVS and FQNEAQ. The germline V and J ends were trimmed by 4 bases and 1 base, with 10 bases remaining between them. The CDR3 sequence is CASSSPNPNTEAFF. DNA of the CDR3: TGTGCCAGCAGCTCCCCCAACCCGAACACTGAAGCTTTCTTT.

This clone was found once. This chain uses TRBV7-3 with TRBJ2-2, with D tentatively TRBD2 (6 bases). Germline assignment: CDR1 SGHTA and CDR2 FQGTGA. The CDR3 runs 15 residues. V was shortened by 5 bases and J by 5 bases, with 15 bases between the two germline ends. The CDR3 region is CASSVAGSGTGELFF. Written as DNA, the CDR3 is TGTGCCAGCAGCGTCGCGGGTAGCGGAACCGGGGAGCTGTTTTTT.

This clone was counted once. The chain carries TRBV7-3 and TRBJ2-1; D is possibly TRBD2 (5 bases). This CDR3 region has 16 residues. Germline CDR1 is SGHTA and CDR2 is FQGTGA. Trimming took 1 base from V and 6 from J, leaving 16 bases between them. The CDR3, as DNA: TGTGCCAGCAGCTTAAATTCCGGGGATGAGGGCAATGAGCAGTTCTTC. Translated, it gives CASSLNSGDEGNEQFF.

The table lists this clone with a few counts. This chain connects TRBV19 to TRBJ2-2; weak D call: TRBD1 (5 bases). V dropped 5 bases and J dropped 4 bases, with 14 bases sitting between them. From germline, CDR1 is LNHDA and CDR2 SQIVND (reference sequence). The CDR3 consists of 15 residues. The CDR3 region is CASSLQAGSTGELFF. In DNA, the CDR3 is TGTGCCAGTAGTCTTCAGGCAGGGTCCACCGGGGAGCTGTTTTTT. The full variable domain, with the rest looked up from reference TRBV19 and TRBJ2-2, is DGGITQSPKYLFRKEGQNVTLSCEQNLNHDAMYWYRQDPGQGLRLIYYSQIVNDFQKGDIAEGYSVSREKKESFPLTVTSAQKNPTAFYLCASSLQAGSTGELFFGEGSRLTVL.

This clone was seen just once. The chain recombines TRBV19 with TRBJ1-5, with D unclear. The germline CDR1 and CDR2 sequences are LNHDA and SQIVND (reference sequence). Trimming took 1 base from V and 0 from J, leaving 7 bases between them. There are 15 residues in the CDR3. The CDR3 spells CASSIGQTSNQPQHF. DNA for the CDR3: TGTGCCAGTAGTATAGGGCAGACTAGCAATCAGCCCCAGCATTTT.

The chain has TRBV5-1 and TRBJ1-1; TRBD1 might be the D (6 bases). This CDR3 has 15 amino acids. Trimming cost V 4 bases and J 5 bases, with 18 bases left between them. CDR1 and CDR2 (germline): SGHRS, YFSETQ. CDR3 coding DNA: TGCGCCAGCAGCGGCCAGACAGGAACCTGGACTGAAGCTTTCTTT. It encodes CASSGQTGTWTEAFF.

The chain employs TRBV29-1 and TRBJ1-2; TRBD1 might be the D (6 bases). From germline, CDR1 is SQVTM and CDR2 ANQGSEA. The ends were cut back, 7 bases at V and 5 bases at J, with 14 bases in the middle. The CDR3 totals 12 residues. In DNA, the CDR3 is TGCAGCGCCGCCGGGACATTTTATGGCTACACCTTC. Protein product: CSAAGTFYGYTF.

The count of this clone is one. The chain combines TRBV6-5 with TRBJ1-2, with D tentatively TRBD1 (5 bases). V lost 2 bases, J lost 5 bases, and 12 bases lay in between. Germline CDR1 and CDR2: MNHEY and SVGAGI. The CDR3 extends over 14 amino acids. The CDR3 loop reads CASSYRGGAYGYTF. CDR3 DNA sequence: TGTGCCAGCAGTTACAGGGGCGGGGCTTATGGCTACACCTTC.

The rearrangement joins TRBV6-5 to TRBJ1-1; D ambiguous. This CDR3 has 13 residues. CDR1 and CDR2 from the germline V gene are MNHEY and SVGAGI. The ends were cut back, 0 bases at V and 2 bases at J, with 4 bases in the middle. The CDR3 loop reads CASSYSQNTEAFF. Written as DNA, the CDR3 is TGTGCCAGCAGTTACTCGCAAAACACTGAAGCTTTCTTT.

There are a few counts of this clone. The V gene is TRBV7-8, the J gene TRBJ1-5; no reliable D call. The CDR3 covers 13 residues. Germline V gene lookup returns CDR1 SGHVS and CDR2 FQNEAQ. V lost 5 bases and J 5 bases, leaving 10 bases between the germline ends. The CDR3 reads CASSPSEDQPQHF. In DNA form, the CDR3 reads TGTGCCAGCAGCCCCTCAGAAGATCAGCCCCAGCATTTT.

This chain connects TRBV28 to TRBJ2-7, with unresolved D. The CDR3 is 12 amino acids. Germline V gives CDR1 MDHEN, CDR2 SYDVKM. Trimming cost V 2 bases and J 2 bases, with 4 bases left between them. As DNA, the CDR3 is TGTGCCAGCAGTTTAAATGCCTACGAGCAGTACTTC. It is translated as CASSLNAYEQYF.

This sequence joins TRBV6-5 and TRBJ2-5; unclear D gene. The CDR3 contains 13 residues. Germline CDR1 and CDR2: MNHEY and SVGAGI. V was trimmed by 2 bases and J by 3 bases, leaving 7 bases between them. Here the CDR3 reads CASSYAGEETQYF. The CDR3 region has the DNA TGTGCCAGCAGTTACGCAGGTGAAGAGACCCAGTACTTC.

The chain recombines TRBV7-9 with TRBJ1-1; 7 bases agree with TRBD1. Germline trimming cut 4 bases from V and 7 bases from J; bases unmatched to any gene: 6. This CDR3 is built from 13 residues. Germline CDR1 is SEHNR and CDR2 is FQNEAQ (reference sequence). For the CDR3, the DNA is TGTGCCAGCAGCTCACTACAGGGGAGTGAAGCTTTCTTT. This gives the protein CASSSLQGSEAFF.

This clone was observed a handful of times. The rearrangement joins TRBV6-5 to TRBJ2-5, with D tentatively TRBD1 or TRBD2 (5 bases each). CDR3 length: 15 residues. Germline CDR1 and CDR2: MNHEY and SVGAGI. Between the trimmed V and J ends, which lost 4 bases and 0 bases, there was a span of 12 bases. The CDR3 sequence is CASSWDGRYQETQYF. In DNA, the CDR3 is TGTGCCAGCAGTTGGGACGGACGGTACCAAGAGACCCAGTACTTC.

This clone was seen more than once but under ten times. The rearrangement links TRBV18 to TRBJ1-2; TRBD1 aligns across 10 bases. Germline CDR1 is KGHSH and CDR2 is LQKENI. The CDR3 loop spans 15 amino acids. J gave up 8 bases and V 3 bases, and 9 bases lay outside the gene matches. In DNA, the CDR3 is TGTGCCAGCTCACCCGGGACAGGGGCGTTTGACGGCTACACCTTC. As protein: CASSPGTGAFDGYTF.

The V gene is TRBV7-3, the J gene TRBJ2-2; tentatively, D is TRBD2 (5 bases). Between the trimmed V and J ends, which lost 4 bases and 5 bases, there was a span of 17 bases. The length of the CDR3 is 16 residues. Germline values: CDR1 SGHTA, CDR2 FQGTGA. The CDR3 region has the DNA TGTGCCAGCAGCTCCCCCGGGGTTTTTCGGACCGGGGAGCTGTTTTTT. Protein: CASSSPGVFRTGELFF.

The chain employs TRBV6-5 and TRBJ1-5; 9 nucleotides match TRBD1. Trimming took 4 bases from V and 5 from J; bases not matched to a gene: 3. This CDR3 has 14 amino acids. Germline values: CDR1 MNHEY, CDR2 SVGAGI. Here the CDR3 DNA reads TGTGCCAGCAGTTGGACAGGGGTAGATCAGCCCCAGCATTTT. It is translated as CASSWTGVDQPQHF.

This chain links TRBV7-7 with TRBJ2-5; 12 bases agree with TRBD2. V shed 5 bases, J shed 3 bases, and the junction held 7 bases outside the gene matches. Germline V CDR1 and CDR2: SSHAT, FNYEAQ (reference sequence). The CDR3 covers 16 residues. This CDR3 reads CASSPGLAGLKETQYF. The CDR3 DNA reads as TGTGCCAGCAGCCCGGGACTAGCGGGCCTAAAAGAGACCCAGTACTTC.

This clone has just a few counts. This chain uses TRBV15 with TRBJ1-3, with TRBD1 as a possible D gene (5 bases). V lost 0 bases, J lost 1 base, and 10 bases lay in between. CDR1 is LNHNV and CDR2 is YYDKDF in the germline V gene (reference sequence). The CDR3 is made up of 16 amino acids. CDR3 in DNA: TGTGCCACCAGCAGAGATTTGGGGGTTTCTGGAAACACCATATATTTT. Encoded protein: CATSRDLGVSGNTIYF.

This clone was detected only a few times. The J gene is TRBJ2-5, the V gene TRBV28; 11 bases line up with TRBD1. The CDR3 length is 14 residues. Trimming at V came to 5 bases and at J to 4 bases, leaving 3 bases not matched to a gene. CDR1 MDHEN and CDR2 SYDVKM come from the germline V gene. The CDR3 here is CASSGQGARETQYF. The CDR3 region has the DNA TGTGCCAGCAGTGGACAGGGGGCGCGAGAGACCCAGTACTTC.

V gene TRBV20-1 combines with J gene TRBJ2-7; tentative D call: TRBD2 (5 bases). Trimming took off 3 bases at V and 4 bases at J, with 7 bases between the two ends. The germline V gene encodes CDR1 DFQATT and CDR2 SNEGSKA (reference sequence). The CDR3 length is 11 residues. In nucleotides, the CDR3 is TGCAGTGCTAGCGGGGATTACGAGCAGTACTTC. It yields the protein CSASGDYEQYF.

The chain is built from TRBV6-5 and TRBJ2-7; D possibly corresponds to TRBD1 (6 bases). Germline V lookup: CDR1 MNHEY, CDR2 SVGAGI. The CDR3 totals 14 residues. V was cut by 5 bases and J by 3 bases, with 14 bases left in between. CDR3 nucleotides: TGTGCCAGCAGTGATCCGGGACACGACTACGAGCAGTACTTC. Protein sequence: CASSDPGHDYEQYF.

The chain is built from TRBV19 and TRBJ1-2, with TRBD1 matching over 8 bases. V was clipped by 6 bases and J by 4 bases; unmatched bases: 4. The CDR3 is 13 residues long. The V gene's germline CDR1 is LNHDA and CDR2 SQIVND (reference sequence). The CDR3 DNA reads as TGTGCCAGTAGCCGACAGGGGCCCTATGGCTACACCTTC. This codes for CASSRQGPYGYTF.

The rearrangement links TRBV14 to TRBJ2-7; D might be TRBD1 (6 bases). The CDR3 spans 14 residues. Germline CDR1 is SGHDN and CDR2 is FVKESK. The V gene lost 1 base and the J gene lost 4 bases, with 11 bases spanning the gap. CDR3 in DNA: TGTGCCAGCAGCCAAGTGGGCAGGGGTTACGAGCAGTACTTC. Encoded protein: CASSQVGRGYEQYF.

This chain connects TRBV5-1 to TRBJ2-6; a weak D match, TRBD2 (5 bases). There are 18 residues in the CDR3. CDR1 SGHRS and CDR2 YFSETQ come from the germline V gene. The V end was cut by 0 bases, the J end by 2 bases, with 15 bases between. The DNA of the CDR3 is TGCGCCAGCAGCTTGGGATTGACTTCCGGGACTGGGGCCAACGTCCTGACTTTC. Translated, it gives CASSLGLTSGTGANVLTF.

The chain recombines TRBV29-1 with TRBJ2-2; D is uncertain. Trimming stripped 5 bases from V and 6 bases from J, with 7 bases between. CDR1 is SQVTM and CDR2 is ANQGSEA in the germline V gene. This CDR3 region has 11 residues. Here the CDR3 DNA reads TGCAGCGTTCACCAGTCCGGGGAGCTGTTTTTT. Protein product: CSVHQSGELFF.

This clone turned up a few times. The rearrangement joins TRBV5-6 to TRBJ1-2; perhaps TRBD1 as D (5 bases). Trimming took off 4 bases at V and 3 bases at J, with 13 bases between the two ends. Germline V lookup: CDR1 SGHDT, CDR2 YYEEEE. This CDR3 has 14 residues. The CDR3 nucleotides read TGTGCCAGCAGCCTTTTTCAGGGATACTATGGCTACACCTTC. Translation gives CASSLFQGYYGYTF.